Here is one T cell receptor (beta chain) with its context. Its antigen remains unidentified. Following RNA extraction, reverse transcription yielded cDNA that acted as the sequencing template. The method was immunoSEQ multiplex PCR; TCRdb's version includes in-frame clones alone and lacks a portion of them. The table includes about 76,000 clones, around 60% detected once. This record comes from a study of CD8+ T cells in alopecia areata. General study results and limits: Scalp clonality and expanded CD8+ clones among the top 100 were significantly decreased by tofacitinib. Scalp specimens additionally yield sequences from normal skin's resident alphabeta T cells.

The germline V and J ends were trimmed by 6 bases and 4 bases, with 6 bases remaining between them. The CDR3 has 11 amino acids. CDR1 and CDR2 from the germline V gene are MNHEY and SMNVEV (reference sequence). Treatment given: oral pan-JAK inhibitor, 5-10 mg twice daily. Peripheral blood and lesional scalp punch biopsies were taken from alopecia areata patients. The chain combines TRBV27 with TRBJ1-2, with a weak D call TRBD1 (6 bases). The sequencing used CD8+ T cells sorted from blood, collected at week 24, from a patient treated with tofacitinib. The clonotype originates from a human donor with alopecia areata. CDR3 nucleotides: TGTGCCAGCAGGGACAGCTATGGCTACACCTTC. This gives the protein CASRDSYGYTF.